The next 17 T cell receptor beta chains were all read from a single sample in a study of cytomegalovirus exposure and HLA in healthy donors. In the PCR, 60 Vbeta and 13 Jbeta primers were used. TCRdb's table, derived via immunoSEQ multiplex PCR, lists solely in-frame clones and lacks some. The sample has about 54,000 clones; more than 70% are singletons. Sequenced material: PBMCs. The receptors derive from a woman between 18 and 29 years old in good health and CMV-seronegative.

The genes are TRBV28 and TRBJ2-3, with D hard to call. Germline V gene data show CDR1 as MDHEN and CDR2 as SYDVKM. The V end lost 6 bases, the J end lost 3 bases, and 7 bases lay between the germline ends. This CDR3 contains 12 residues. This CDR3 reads CASSPKTDTQYF. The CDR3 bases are TGTGCCAGCAGCCCCAAAACAGATACGCAGTATTTT.

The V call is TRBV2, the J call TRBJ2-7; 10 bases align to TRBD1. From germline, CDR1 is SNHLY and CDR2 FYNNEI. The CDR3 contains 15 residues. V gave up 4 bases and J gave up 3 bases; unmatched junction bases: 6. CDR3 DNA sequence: TGTGCCAGCAGTGTAGACAGGGGGCGATTCTACGAGCAGTACTTC. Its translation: CASSVDRGRFYEQYF.

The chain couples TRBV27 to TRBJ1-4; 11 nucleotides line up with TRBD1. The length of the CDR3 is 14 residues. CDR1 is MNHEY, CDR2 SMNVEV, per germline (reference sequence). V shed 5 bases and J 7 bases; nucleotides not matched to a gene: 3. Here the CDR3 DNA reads TGTGCCAGCAGTCGGGGACAGGGGGTTGAAAAACTGTTTTTT. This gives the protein CASSRGQGVEKLFF.

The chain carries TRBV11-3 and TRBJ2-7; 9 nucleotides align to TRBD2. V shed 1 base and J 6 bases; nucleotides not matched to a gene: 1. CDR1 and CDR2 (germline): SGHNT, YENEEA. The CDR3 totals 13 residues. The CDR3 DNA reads TGTGCCAGCAGCTTAGGTAGCGGGAGCGAGCAGTACTTC. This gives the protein CASSLGSGSEQYF. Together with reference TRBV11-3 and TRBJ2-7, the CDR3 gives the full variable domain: EAGVVQSPRYKIIEKKQPVAFWCNPISGHNTLYWYLQNLGQGPELLIRYENEEAVDDSQLPKDRFSAERLKGVDSTLKIQPAELGDSAVYLCASSLGSGSEQYFGPGTRLTVT.

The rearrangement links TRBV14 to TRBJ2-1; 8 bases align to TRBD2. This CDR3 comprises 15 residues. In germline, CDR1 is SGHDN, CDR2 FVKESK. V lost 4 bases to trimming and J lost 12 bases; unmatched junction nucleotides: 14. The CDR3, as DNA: TGTGCCAGCAGCCTCATAGCGGGACCAACAATGACGCAGTTCTTC. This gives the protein CASSLIAGPTMTQFF.

The CDR3 nucleotides are TGTGCCGCGGGGTTGGGGAATTCACCCCTCCACTTT. Residues: CAAGLGNSPLHF. The chain uses TRBV30 and TRBJ1-6; no firm D call. The V end lost 8 bases, the J end lost 7 bases, and 12 bases lay between the germline ends. CDR3 length: 12 residues. Germline V CDR1 and CDR2: GTSNPN, SVGIG (reference sequence).

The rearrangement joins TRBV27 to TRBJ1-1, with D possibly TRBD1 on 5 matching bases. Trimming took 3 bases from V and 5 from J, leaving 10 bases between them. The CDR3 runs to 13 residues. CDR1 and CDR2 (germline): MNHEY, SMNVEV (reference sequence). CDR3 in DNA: TGTGCCAGCAGTTTCGGGGGTAGTACTGAAGCTTTCTTT. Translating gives CASSFGGSTEAFF.

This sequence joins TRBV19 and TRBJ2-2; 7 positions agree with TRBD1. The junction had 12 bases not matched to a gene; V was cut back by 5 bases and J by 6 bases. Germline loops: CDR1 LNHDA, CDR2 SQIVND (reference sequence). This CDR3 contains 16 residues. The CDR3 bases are TGTGCCAGTAGTCGGGTAGGACAGGCTCCTGCCGGGGAGCTGTTTTTT. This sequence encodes CASSRVGQAPAGELFF.

The CDR3 region has the DNA TGTGCCAGCAGCTTATCGACTAGCGGGAGCGGGCACGAGCAGTACTTC. It translates to CASSLSTSGSGHEQYF. The chain carries TRBV7-3 and TRBJ2-7, with 12 bases lining up with TRBD2. V was clipped by 2 bases and J by 5 bases; unmatched bases: 7. This CDR3 has 16 residues. Germline V gene lookup returns CDR1 SGHTA and CDR2 FQGTGA.

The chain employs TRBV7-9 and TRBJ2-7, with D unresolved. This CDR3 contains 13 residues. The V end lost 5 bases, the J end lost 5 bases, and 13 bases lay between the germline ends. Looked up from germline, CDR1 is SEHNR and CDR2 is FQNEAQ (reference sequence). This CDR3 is CASSGRLLNEQYF. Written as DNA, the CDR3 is TGTGCCAGCAGCGGCCGCTTGCTCAACGAGCAGTACTTC.

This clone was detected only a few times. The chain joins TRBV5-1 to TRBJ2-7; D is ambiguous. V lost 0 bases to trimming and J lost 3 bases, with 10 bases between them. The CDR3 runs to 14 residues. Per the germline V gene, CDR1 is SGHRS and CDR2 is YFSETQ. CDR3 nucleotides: TGCGCCAGCAGCTTGGGAGGTCGGCGCTACGAGCAGTACTTC. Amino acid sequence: CASSLGGRRYEQYF.

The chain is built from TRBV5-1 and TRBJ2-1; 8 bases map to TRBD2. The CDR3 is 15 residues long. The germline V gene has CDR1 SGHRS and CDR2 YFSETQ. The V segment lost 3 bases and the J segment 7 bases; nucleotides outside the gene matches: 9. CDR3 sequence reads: CASSSAGGPRNEQFF. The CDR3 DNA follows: TGCGCCAGCAGCTCTGCGGGAGGCCCCAGGAATGAGCAGTTCTTC.

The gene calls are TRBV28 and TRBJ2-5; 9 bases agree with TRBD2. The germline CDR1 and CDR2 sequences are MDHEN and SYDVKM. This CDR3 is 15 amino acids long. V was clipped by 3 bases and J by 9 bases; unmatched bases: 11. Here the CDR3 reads CASSLGWLAGSAQYF. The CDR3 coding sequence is TGTGCCAGCAGTTTGGGGTGGCTAGCGGGAAGCGCCCAGTACTTC.

The CDR3 sequence is CASSLTGTYNEQFF. The CDR3 region has the DNA TGTGCCAGCAGTCTTACAGGGACCTACAATGAGCAGTTCTTC. The chain uses TRBV6-1 and TRBJ2-1; tentatively, D is TRBD1 (6 bases). Trimming pared 5 bases from V and 2 bases from J, leaving 10 bases between. CDR1 and CDR2 (germline): MNHNS, SASEGT. CDR3 size: 14 residues.

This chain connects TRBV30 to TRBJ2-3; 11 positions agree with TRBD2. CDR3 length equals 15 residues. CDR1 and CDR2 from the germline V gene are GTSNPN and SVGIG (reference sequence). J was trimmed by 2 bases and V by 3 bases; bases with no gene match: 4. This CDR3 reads CAWRRLAGNTDTQYF. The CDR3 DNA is TGTGCCTGGAGGCGACTAGCGGGGAACACAGATACGCAGTATTTT.

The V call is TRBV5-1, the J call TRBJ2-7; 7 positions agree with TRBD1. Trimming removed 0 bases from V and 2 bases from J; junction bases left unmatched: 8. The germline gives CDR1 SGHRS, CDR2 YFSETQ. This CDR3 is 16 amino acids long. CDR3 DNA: TGCGCCAGCAGCTTGGAAAGACAGGGTCCTCCCTACGAGCAGTACTTC. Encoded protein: CASSLERQGPPYEQYF.

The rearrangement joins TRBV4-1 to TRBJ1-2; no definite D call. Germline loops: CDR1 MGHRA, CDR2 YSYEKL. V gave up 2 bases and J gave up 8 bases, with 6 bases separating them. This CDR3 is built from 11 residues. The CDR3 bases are TGCGCCAGCAGCCAAACGGGGGGCTACACCTTC. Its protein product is CASSQTGGYTF.